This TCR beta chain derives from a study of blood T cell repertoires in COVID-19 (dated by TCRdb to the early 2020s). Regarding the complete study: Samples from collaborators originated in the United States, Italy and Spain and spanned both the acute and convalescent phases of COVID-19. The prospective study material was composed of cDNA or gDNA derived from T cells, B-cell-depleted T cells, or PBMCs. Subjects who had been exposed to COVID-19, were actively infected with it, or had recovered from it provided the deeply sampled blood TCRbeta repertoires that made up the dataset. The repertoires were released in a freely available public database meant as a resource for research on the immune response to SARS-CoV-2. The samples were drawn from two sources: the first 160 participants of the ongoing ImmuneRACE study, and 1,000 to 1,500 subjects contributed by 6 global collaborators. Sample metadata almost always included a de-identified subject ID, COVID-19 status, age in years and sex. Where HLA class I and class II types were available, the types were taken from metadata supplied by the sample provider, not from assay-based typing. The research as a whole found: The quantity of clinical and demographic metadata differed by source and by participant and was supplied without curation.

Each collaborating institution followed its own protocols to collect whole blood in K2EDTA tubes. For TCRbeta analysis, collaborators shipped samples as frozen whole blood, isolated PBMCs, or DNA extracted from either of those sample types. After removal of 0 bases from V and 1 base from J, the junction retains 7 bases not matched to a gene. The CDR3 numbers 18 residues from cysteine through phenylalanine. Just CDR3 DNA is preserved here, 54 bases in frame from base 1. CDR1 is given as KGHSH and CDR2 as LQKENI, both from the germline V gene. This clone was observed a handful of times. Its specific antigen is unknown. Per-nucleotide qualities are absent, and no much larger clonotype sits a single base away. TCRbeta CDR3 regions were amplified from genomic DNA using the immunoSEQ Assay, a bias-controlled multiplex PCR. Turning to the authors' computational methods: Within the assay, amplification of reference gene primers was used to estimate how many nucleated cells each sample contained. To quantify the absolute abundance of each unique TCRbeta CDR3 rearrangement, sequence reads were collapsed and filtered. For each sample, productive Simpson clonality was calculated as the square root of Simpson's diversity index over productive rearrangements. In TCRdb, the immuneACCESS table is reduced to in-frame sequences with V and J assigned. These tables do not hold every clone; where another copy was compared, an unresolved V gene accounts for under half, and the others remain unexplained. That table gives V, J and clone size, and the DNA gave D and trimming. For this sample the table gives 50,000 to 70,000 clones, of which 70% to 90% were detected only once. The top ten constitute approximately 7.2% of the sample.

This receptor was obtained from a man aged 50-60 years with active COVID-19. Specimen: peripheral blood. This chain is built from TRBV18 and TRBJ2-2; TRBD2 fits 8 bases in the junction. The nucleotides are TGTGCCAGCTCACCACCGAGGGGAGCGGGAGAGAACACCGGGGAGCTGTTTTTT. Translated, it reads CASSPPRGAGENTGELFF.